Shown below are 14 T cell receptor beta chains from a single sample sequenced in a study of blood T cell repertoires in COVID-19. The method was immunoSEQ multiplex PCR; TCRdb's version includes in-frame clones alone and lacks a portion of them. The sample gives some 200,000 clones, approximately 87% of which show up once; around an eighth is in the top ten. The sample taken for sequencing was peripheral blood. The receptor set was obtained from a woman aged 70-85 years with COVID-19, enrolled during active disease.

The CDR3 sequence: CASTGGFEKLFF. The CDR3 nucleotides are TGCGCCAGTACAGGGGGCTTTGAAAAACTGTTTTTT. V usage is TRBV10-2 and J usage is TRBJ1-4; TRBD1 matches 9 bases. This CDR3 region has 12 residues. Looked up from germline, CDR1 is WSHSY and CDR2 is SAAADI. Trimming cost V 9 bases and J 7 bases; bases outside gene matches: 3.

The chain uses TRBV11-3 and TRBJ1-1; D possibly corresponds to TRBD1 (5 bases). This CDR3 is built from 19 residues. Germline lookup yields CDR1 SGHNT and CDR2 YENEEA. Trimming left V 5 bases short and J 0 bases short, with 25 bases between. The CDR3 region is CASSPRPMTAQKMNTEAFF. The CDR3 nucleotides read TGTGCCAGCAGCCCCCGACCTATGACAGCTCAGAAAATGAACACTGAAGCTTTCTTT.

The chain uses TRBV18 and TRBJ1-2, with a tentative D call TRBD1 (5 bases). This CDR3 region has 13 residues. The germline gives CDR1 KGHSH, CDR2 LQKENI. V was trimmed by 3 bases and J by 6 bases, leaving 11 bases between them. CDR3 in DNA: TGTGCCAGCTCACCCAGGGCTCGGGATGGCTACACCTTC. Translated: CASSPRARDGYTF.

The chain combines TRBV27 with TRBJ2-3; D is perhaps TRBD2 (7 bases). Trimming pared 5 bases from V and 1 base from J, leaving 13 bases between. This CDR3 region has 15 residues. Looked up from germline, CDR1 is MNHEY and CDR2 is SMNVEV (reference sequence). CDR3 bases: TGTGCCAGCAGTCCCCGGGGGGCCGGCACAGATACGCAGTATTTT. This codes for CASSPRGAGTDTQYF.

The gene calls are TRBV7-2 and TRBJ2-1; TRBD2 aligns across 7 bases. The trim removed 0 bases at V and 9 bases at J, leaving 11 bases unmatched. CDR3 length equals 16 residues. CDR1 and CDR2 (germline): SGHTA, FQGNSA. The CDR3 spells CASSLALSGIRGEQFF. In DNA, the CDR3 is TGTGCCAGCAGCTTAGCGCTAAGCGGGATAAGAGGTGAGCAGTTCTTC.

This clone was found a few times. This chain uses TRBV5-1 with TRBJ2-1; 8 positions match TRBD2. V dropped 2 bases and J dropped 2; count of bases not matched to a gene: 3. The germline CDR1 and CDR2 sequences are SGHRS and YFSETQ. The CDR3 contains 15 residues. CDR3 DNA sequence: TGCGCCAGCAGCTTCTTTAGCGGGACCTACAATGAGCAGTTCTTC. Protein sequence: CASSFFSGTYNEQFF.

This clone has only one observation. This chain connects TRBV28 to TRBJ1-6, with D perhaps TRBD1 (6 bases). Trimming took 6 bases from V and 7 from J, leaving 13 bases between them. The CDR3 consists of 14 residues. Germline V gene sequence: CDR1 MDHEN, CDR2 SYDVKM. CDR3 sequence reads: CASSRGGRNSPLHF. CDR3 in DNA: TGTGCCAGCAGCAGGGGCGGGAGAAATTCACCCCTCCACTTT.

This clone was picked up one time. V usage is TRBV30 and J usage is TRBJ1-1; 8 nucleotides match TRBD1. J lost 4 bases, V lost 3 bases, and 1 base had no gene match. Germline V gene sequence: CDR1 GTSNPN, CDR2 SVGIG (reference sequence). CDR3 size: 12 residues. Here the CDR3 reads CAWRDRVTEAFF. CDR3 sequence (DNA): TGTGCCTGGAGGGACAGGGTCACTGAAGCTTTCTTT.

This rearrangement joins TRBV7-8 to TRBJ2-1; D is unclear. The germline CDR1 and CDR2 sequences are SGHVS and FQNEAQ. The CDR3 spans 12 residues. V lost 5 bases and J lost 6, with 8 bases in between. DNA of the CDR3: TGTGCCAGCAGCAGAGCCCGCAATGAGCAGTTCTTC. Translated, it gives CASSRARNEQFF.

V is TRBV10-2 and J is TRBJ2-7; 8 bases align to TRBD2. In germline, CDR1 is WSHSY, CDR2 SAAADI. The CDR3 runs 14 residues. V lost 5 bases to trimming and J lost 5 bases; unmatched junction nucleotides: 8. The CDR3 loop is CASSPGTSKNEQYF. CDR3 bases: TGCGCCAGCAGTCCCGGGACTAGTAAGAACGAGCAGTACTTC.

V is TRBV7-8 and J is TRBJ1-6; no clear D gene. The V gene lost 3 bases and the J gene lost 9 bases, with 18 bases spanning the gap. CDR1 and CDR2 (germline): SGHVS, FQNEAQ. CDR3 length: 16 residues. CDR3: CASSFKGSPGVSPLHF. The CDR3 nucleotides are TGTGCCAGCAGCTTCAAAGGGAGCCCCGGAGTTTCACCCCTCCACTTT.

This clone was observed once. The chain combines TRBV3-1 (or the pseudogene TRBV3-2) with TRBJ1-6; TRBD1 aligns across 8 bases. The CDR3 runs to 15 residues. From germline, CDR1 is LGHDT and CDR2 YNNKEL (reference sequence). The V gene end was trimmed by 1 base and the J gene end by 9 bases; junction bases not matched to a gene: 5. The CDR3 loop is CASSQGDRRGSPLHF. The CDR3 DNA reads TGTGCCAGCAGCCAAGGGGACAGGAGGGGTTCACCCCTCCACTTT.

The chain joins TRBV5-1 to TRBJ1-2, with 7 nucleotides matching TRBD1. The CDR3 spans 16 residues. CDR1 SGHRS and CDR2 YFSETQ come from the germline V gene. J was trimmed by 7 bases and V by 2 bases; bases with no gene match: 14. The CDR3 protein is CASSLTPIGQDGGYTF. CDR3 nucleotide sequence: TGCGCCAGCAGCTTAACCCCAATAGGACAGGACGGTGGCTACACCTTC.

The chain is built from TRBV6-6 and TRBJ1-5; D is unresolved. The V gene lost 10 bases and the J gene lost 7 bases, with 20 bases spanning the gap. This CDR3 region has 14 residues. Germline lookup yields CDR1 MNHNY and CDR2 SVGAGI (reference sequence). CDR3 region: CATYWEGSNQPQHF. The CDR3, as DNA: TGTGCCACTTACTGGGAGGGAAGTAACCAGCCCCAGCATTTT.